These 27 T cell receptor beta chains originate from one sample sequenced in a study of T cells in Graves' hyperthyroidism and ophthalmopathy (dated by TCRdb to about 2019). Preparation of the library involved multiplex PCR. For sequencing, an Illumina HiSeq 2000 was employed. The TCR beta CDR3 regions were amplified from RNA transcripts. For the first round of RT-PCR on the TCR CDR3, the HTBI primer set was used together with the Qiagen OneStep RT-PCR kit. TCRdb reanalyzed the raw reads on its own, using fastp at Q25 for trimming and MiXCR for clone calling, and kept in-frame beta chains. Every entry covers one CDR3 protein and lists the most common genes and DNA from its rows. Here the sample has some 460,000 distinct CDR3 sequences; more than 15% occur a single time. The ten most abundant clones make up approximately 7.5% of the sample. Sample: blood. These TCRs come from a woman under 30 with Graves' hyperthyroidism.

This clonotype showed up many times. This chain joins TRBV7-8 and TRBJ2-2; D is unclear. The CDR3 sequence is 12 residues long. Germline V CDR1 and CDR2: SGHVS, FQNEAQ. Deletions cut 8 bases from V and 5 bases from J, with 9 bases between. CDR3 residues: CASYKATGELFF. The CDR3 region has the DNA TGTGCCAGCTATAAAGCGACCGGGGAGCTGTTTTTT.

This clonotype has only a few counts. This chain connects TRBV27 to TRBJ2-4; D might be TRBD1 or TRBD2, each matching 5 bases. The CDR3 covers 13 residues. The V end lost 5 bases, the J end lost 8 bases, and 13 bases lay between the germline ends. From germline, CDR1 is MNHEY and CDR2 SMNVEV (reference sequence). The CDR3 region is CASSPGTSDIQYF. The CDR3 DNA is TGTGCCAGCAGTCCCGGGACGTCGGACATTCAGTACTTC.

This clonotype was picked up many times. The chain joins TRBV19 to TRBJ1-5; unclear D gene. The germline V gene encodes CDR1 LNHDA and CDR2 SQIVND (reference sequence). The CDR3 sequence is 14 residues long. Trimming removed 5 bases from V and 0 bases from J, with 8 bases in between. In DNA, the CDR3 is TGTGCCAGTAGTCGATTGGGTAGCAATCAGCCCCAGCATTTT. It encodes CASSRLGSNQPQHF.

There are many counts of this clonotype. This sequence joins TRBV7-8 and TRBJ2-2; D perhaps matches TRBD2 (6 bases). Trimming removed 2 bases from V and 8 bases from J, with 12 bases in between. CDR3 length: 14 amino acids. Germline V lookup: CDR1 SGHVS, CDR2 FQNEAQ. CDR3 DNA sequence: TGTGCCAGCAGCTTATTCGGGGGTCGTGGGGAGCTGTTTTTT. This translates into CASSLFGGRGELFF.

In this sample, this clonotype turned up a few times. A much larger clone lies one base from this, so it may be a read error. V gene TRBV27 combines with J gene TRBJ2-5; D remains unclear. Trimming took 4 bases from V and 7 from J, leaving 19 bases between them. The CDR3 is 15 amino acids. Germline values: CDR1 MNHEY, CDR2 SMNVEV (reference sequence). CDR3 in DNA: TGTGCCAGCAGTTACACGTCGGGCACGGCCGGGACCCAGTACTTC. It specifies CASSYTSGTAGTQYF.

The chain carries TRBV19 and TRBJ2-3; 9 bases are a match to TRBD1. The CDR3 spans 14 residues. The J segment lost 3 bases and the V segment lost 10 bases, leaving 8 bases of the junction unmatched. The germline gives CDR1 LNHDA, CDR2 SQIVND (reference sequence). The CDR3 DNA sequence: TGTGCCACCGTGGACAGGGGTGGAACAGATACGCAGTATTTT. Translating it yields CATVDRGGTDTQYF.

This clonotype has more than one count but fewer than ten. The rearrangement links TRBV4-1 to TRBJ2-5; 9 bases are a match to TRBD2. Germline-derived CDR1 and CDR2 are MGHRA and YSYEKL. The CDR3 runs to 16 residues. V lost 5 bases, J lost 5 bases, and 12 bases stayed unmatched. The CDR3 coding sequence is TGCGCCAGCAGCAACTGGGCGGGAGGGCTTCGGGAGACCCAGTACTTC. It specifies CASSNWAGGLRETQYF.

This clonotype was observed at least ten times. The V and J genes are TRBV29-1 and TRBJ1-2; the D gene is possibly TRBD1 (6 bases). V was shortened by 1 base and J by 8 bases, with 17 bases between the two germline ends. The germline V gene has CDR1 SQVTM and CDR2 ANQGSEA. The CDR3 sequence is 14 residues long. The CDR3 loop reads CSVEVGQGKEGYTF. The CDR3 DNA sequence: TGCAGCGTTGAAGTGGGGCAGGGGAAAGAGGGCTACACCTTC.

This clonotype has a handful of counts. The chain is built from TRBV19 and TRBJ2-3; possible D gene TRBD2, 5 bases. CDR3 size: 13 residues. V was clipped by 4 bases and J by 11 bases, with 16 bases between them. Germline lookup yields CDR1 LNHDA and CDR2 SQIVND (reference sequence). The CDR3 coding sequence is TGTGCCAGTAGTACTATGACCCCACGGGGGCAGTATTTT. It specifies CASSTMTPRGQYF.

This clonotype has a count of ten or more. This chain connects TRBV20-1 to TRBJ2-5; D is undetermined. Per the germline V gene, CDR1 is DFQATT and CDR2 is SNEGSKA (reference sequence). The CDR3 covers 11 residues. Between the trimmed V and J ends, which lost 6 bases and 8 bases, there was a span of 13 bases. CDR3 sequence: CSARPGGTQYF. The CDR3 DNA reads TGCAGTGCCCGCCCGGGTGGAACCCAGTACTTC.

The V call is TRBV30, the J call TRBJ2-3; D unresolved. The germline CDR1 and CDR2 sequences are GTSNPN and SVGIG (reference sequence). V lost 8 bases and J lost 4, with 19 bases in between. The CDR3 is made up of 14 amino acids. CDR3 sequence: CAGTTTVGPDTQYF. CDR3 DNA: TGTGCCGGCACCACTACGGTCGGCCCAGATACGCAGTATTTT.

The chain links TRBV5-1 to TRBJ1-3; the D is unclear. CDR3 length equals 14 residues. Germline assignment: CDR1 SGHRS and CDR2 YFSETQ. V was cut by 0 bases and J by 1 base, with 5 bases left in between. CDR3 DNA: TGCGCCAGCAGCTTGGACGGTTCTGGAAACACCATATATTTT. It specifies CASSLDGSGNTIYF.

This clonotype came up many times. This sequence joins TRBV28 and TRBJ2-5; 8 nucleotides match TRBD2. Germline lookup yields CDR1 MDHEN and CDR2 SYDVKM. The CDR3 runs to 13 residues. Unmatched junction bases numbered 5, after V lost 7 bases and J lost 4 bases. Written as DNA, the CDR3 is TGTGCCAGCACCTCCGGGGGGGGAGAGACCCAGTACTTC. Protein product: CASTSGGGETQYF.

The J gene is TRBJ2-1, the V gene TRBV6-1; 7 bases are shared with TRBD1. The germline V gene has CDR1 MNHNS and CDR2 SASEGT. The ends lost 7 bases at V and 7 bases at J; junction bases unmatched: 7. The CDR3 has 13 amino acids. The DNA for the CDR3 is TGTGCCAGCATAACGGGACAGATAAATGAGCAGTTCTTC. Its translation: CASITGQINEQFF.

Note on this clonotype: Sequence at one end of the junction differs from germline and may be a read error. The rearrangement links TRBV13 to TRBJ2-2; maybe TRBD2 (7 bases). CDR1 and CDR2 (germline): PRHDT, FYEKMQ (reference sequence). The CDR3 consists of 15 residues. The CDR3 DNA reads TGTGCCAGCAGCTTACCCCGGGGGGCCACCGGGGGGCTGTTTTTT. It yields the protein CASSLPRGATGGLFF.

Many counts were recorded for this clonotype. J is TRBJ2-1 and V is TRBV2; TRBD1 matches 10 bases. Germline-derived CDR1 and CDR2 are SNHLY and FYNNEI. Trimming cost V 5 bases and J 7 bases; bases outside gene matches: 5. This CDR3 is built from 14 residues. The CDR3 loop is CASSPRTGGNEQFF. The CDR3 bases are TGTGCCAGCAGTCCACGGACAGGGGGGAATGAGCAGTTCTTC.

This clonotype came up many times. This chain connects TRBV12-3 or TRBV12-4 to TRBJ2-7, with TRBD2 identical over 10 bases. V lost 5 bases to trimming and J lost 6 bases; unmatched junction nucleotides: 16. The CDR3 extends over 17 amino acids. The CDR3 region has the DNA TGTGCCAGCAGTCCGATTAGAAGCGGGAGGGCCTCCCGCGAGCAGTACTTC. Its protein is CASSPIRSGRASREQYF.

This clonotype was seen many times. V gene TRBV9 combines with J gene TRBJ2-7; TRBD1 matches 7 bases. J lost 6 bases, V lost 3 bases, and 9 bases had no gene match. In germline, CDR1 is SGDLS, CDR2 YYNGEE. This CDR3 comprises 14 residues. The CDR3 region has the DNA TGTGCCAGCAGCGCCGGGACAGAGATGATCGAGCAGTACTTC. This encodes CASSAGTEMIEQYF.

This clonotype has just a few counts. J is TRBJ1-5 and V is TRBV19; no clear D. Germline assignment: CDR1 LNHDA and CDR2 SQIVND (reference sequence). This CDR3 has 12 amino acids. Trimming pared 11 bases from V and 0 bases from J, leaving 8 bases between. CDR3 coding DNA: TGTGCCGCGAGTACTAGCAATCAGCCCCAGCATTTT. As protein: CAASTSNQPQHF.

This clonotype was found many times. V and J are TRBV2 and TRBJ2-5; perhaps TRBD2 as D (7 bases). The CDR3 has 17 amino acids. The germline V and J ends were trimmed by 3 bases and 4 bases, with 21 bases remaining between them. In germline, CDR1 is SNHLY, CDR2 FYNNEI. Here the CDR3 DNA reads TGTGCCAGCAGTGAGAGGGCGGGGGCTACGGGGGGAGAGACCCAGTACTTC. It specifies CASSERAGATGGETQYF.

This clonotype was detected ten times or more. This chain uses TRBV6-1 with TRBJ2-4, with D tentatively TRBD2 (6 bases). V lost 7 bases and J lost 6, with 16 bases in between. This CDR3 spans 14 amino acids. CDR1 and CDR2 from the germline V gene are MNHNS and SASEGT. CDR3 residues: CASKGNVGGNIQYF. The DNA for the CDR3 is TGTGCCAGCAAGGGGAACGTGGGGGGAAACATTCAGTACTTC.

This clonotype was counted at least ten times. The V gene is TRBV2, the J gene TRBJ1-1; D is unresolved. Per germline, CDR1 SNHLY and CDR2 FYNNEI. This CDR3 region has 13 residues. Trimming took off 6 bases at V and 2 bases at J, with 10 bases between the two ends. The CDR3 sequence: CASRTRPNTEAFF. The CDR3 nucleotides read TGTGCCAGCAGAACCAGGCCAAACACTGAAGCTTTCTTT.

This clonotype has a count of ten or more. V gene TRBV12-3 or TRBV12-4 combines with J gene TRBJ2-3; 8 nucleotides agree with TRBD2. CDR3 length: 14 amino acids. V shed 7 bases and J 6 bases; nucleotides not matched to a gene: 9. Here the CDR3 reads CASTAGVISDTQYF. In nucleotides, the CDR3 is TGTGCCAGCACAGCGGGAGTAATCTCCGATACGCAGTATTTT.

Ten or more counts support this clonotype. The chain uses TRBV20-1 and TRBJ2-7; 7 bases are shared with TRBD2. Germline V gene sequence: CDR1 DFQATT, CDR2 SNEGSKA (reference sequence). After removal of 0 bases from V and 0 bases from J, the junction contained 2 bases not matched to a gene. The CDR3 is 14 residues long. The CDR3: CSAREGEGSYEQYF. In DNA, the CDR3 is TGCAGTGCTAGAGAGGGGGAGGGCTCCTACGAGCAGTACTTC.

Ten or more counts support this clonotype. The gene calls are TRBV12-3 or TRBV12-4 and TRBJ2-2, with 7 bases that match TRBD2. The CDR3 loop spans 16 amino acids. The V gene end was trimmed by 6 bases and the J gene end by 1 base; junction bases not matched to a gene: 8. The CDR3 here is CASSLLAEVNTGELFF. CDR3 DNA sequence: TGTGCCAGCAGCCTTCTAGCGGAGGTGAACACCGGGGAGCTGTTTTTT.

This clonotype was seen ten or more times. The V gene is TRBV2, the J gene TRBJ2-7; the D gene could be TRBD1 or TRBD2 (5 bases each). CDR3 length equals 14 residues. Germline CDR1 SNHLY, CDR2 FYNNEI. V lost 8 bases and J lost 0, with 14 bases in between. CDR3 sequence: CASRGDSGSYEQYF. CDR3 coding DNA: TGTGCCAGCCGGGGCGACTCCGGCTCCTACGAGCAGTACTTC.

V is TRBV20-1 and J is TRBJ1-3; perhaps TRBD1 as D (5 bases). V gave up 0 bases and J gave up 3 bases, with 9 bases separating them. CDR3 length equals 14 residues. Germline CDR1 is DFQATT and CDR2 is SNEGSKA (reference sequence). CDR3 amino acids: CSARDDSGGNTIYF. The CDR3 region has the DNA TGCAGTGCTAGAGATGACAGCGGTGGAAACACCATATATTTT.